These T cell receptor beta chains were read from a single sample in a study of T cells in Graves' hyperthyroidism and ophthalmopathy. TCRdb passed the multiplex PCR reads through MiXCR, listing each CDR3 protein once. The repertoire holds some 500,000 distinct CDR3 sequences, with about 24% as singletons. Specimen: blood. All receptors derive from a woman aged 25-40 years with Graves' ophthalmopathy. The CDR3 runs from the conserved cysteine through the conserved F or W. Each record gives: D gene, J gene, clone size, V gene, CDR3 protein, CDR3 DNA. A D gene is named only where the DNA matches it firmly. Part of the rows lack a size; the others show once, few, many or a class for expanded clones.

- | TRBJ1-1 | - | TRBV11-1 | CASSGRGTEAFF | TGTGCCAGCAGCGGGAGGGGGACTGAAGCTTTCTTT
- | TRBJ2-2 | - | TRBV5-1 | CASSSVQGSGELFF | TGCGCCAGCAGCTCGGTACAGGGCAGCGGGGAGCTGTTTTTT
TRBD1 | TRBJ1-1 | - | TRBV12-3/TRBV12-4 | CASEDRANTEAFF | TGTGCCAGTGAGGACAGGGCGAACACTGAAGCTTTCTTT
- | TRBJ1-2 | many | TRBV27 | CASSRGGDYGYTF | TGTGCCAGCAGTCGGGGCGGGGACTATGGCTACACCTTC
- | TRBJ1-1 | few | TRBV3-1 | CASSLSIASYNTEAFF | TGTGCCAGCAGCCTAAGTATCGCATCTTACAACACTGAAGCTTTCTTT
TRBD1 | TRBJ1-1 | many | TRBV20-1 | CSASVPDRGLGYTEAFF | TGCAGTGCTAGCGTCCCTGACAGGGGGCTGGGGTACACTGAAGCTTTCTTT
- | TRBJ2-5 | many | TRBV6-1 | CASMSGGETQYF | TGTGCCAGCATGAGTGGAGGAGAGACCCAGTACTTC
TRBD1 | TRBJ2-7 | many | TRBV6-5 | CASSSDRGSYEQYF | TGTGCCAGCAGTTCGGACAGGGGGTCCTACGAGCAGTACTTC
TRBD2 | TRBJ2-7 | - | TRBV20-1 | CSARGSSGIYEQYF | TGCAGTGCTAGAGGTTCTAGCGGGATCTACGAGCAGTACTTC
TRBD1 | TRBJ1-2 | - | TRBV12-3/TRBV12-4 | CASSFGRAGGLDGYTF | TGTGCCAGCAGCTTCGGTCGGGCAGGGGGTTTGGATGGCTACACCTTC
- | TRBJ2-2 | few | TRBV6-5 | CASSYPGTGELFF | TGTGCCAGCAGTTACCCCGGAACCGGGGAGCTGTTTTTT
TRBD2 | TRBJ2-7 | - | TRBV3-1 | CASSQGSGAYEQYF | TGTGCCAGCAGCCAGGGCAGCGGGGCGTACGAGCAGTACTTC
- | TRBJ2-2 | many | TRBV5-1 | CASSLLTASNTGELFF | TGCGCCAGCAGCTTGTTGACTGCCTCGAACACCGGGGAGCTGTTTTTT
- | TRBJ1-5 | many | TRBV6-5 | CASKLTGPQHF | TGTGCCAGCAAGCTGACCGGGCCCCAGCATTTT
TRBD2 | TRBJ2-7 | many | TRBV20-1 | CSAPPRLAGTYEQYF | TGCAGTGCTCCCCCTCGCCTAGCGGGGACCTACGAGCAGTACTTC
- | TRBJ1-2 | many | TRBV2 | CASRVATNYGYTF | TGTGCCAGCAGGGTGGCCACTAACTATGGCTACACCTTC
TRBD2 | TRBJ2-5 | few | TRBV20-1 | CSASSGGEETQYF | TGCAGTGCTAGTAGCGGGGGGGAAGAGACCCAGTACTTC
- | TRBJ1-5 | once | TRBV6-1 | CASRELGSQPQHF | TGTGCCAGCAGAGAATTAGGTAGTCAGCCCCAGCATTTT
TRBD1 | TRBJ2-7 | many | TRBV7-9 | CASSQTGTGFSEQYF | TGTGCCAGCAGTCAAACCGGGACAGGGTTTTCCGAGCAGTACTTC
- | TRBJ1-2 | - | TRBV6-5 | CASSYSTGGLSGYTF | TGTGCCAGCAGTTATTCGACAGGAGGTCTCTCTGGCTACACCTTC
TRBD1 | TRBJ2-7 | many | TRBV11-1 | CASSSTPQTGETYEQYF | TGTGCCAGCAGCTCCACTCCGCAGACAGGGGAGACTTACGAGCAGTACTTC
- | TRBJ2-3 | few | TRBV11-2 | CASSLGHTVGDTQYF | TGTGCCAGCAGCTTAGGACATACCGTGGGAGATACGCAGTATTTT
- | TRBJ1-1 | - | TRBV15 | CATSRDRGSDSGGAFF | TGTGCCACCAGCAGAGACCGGGGTTCCGACAGTGGCGGAGCTTTCTTT
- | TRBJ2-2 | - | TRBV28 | CASSLAKGELFF | TGTGCCAGCAGTCTCGCGAAAGGGGAGCTGTTTTTT
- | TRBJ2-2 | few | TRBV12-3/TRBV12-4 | CASSSDFANTGELFF | TGTGCCAGCAGTTCGGATTTCGCGAACACCGGGGAGCTGTTTTTT
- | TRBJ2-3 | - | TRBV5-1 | CASSLEPRGAGYNLGTDTQYF | TGCGCCAGCAGCTTGGAACCCAGGGGAGCGGGGTATAACCTCGGCACAGATACGCAGTATTTT
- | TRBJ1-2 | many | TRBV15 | CATSSQTTGNYGYTF | TGTGCCACCAGCAGTCAAACAACAGGGAACTATGGCTACACCTTC
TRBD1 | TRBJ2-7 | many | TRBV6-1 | CASSPGTGLGYEQYF | TGTGCCAGCAGCCCCGGGACAGGGTTAGGGTACGAGCAGTACTTC
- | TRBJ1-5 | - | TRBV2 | CASSEDRTAYSNQPQHF | TGTGCCAGCAGTGAAGATAGGACCGCATATAGCAATCAGCCCCAGCATTTT
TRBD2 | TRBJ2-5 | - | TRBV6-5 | CASSYFGSSGGLQETQYF | TGTGCCAGCAGTTATTTCGGATCAAGCGGGGGACTCCAAGAGACCCAGTACTTC
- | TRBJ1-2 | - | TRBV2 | CASSDDRSNYGYTF | TGTGCCAGCAGTGACGACAGGAGTAACTATGGCTACACCTTC
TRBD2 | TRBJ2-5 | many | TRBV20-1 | CSARDPAGLQETQYF | TGCAGTGCTAGAGACCCTGCGGGACTACAAGAGACCCAGTACTTC
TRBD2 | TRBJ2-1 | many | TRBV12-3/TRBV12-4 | CASSGTSGGVEQSF | TGTGCCAGCAGCGGGACTAGCGGGGGGGTTGAGCAGTCCTTC
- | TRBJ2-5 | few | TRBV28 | CASSFAWDPRPETQYF | TGTGCCAGCAGCTTCGCTTGGGATCCCCGGCCGGAGACCCAGTACTTC
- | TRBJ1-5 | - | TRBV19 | CASSNGPNQPQHF | TGTGCCAGTAGTAACGGTCCCAATCAGCCCCAGCATTTT
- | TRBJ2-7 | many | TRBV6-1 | CASSRSGPSYPYEQYF | TGTGCCAGCAGTCGCTCTGGTCCTTCCTATCCCTACGAGCAGTACTTC
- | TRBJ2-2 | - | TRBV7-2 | CASSELAGELFF | TGTGCCAGCAGCGAGTTGGCCGGGGAGCTGTTTTTT